Presented here are 24 T cell receptor beta chains from one specimen sequenced in a study of shared clonotypes between healthy human individuals. TCRdb's table, derived via immunoSEQ multiplex PCR, lists solely in-frame clones and lacks some. The sample contains about a million clones, around four fifths of which appear only once. The sequenced sample was memory CD4+ T cells sorted from blood. Noted subset: CD45RA-negative fraction. The receptor source for this set is a man younger than 30 in good health.

The chain recombines TRBV7-2 with TRBJ2-5; 8 nucleotides align to TRBD2. CDR1 SGHTA and CDR2 FQGNSA come from the germline V gene. Germline trimming cut 11 bases from V and 0 bases from J; bases unmatched to any gene: 5. The CDR3 is 13 amino acids. CDR3 DNA: TGTGCCCGGGGGGGACCGTACCAAGAGACCCAGTACTTC. This encodes CARGGPYQETQYF.

The chain has TRBV5-1 and TRBJ2-7; 8 bases map to TRBD2. V lost 4 bases to trimming and J lost 5 bases; unmatched junction nucleotides: 8. The length of the CDR3 is 14 residues. Germline values: CDR1 SGHRS, CDR2 YFSETQ. The CDR3 here is CASSRGWREDEQYF. The DNA of the CDR3 is TGCGCCAGCAGCCGTGGCTGGCGGGAGGACGAGCAGTACTTC.

The CDR3 coding sequence is TGCAGCGTAACTAGCGACACCGGGGAGCTGTTTTTT. Translating it yields CSVTSDTGELFF. The chain uses TRBV29-1 and TRBJ2-2; 7 nucleotides agree with TRBD2. The CDR3 totals 12 residues. Trimming at V came to 6 bases and at J to 3 bases, leaving 1 base not matched to a gene. Germline V gives CDR1 SQVTM, CDR2 ANQGSEA.

The rearrangement uses TRBV28 and TRBJ1-5; perhaps TRBD1 as D (5 bases). The CDR3 consists of 17 residues. CDR1 and CDR2 from the germline V gene are MDHEN and SYDVKM. Trimming took 4 bases from V and 1 from J, leaving 17 bases between them. The CDR3 coding sequence is TGTGCCAGCAGTTCCCCGGGGGAGAGGGCCAGCAATCAGCCCCAGCATTTT. Its translation: CASSSPGERASNQPQHF.

The chain combines TRBV10-3 with TRBJ2-3; 11 bases line up with TRBD2. Trimming removed 3 bases from V and 2 bases from J; junction bases left unmatched: 7. Germline V gene lookup returns CDR1 ENHRY and CDR2 SYGVKD. This CDR3 has 17 residues. The CDR3 region is CAISDPSSGGYTDTQYF. CDR3 nucleotide sequence: TGTGCCATCAGTGACCCCTCTAGCGGGGGGTACACAGATACGCAGTATTTT.

The V gene is TRBV9, the J gene TRBJ2-6; D assignment may be TRBD1 or TRBD2 (5 bases each). V was trimmed by 2 bases and J by 1 base, leaving 19 bases between them. Germline CDR1 is SGDLS and CDR2 is YYNGEE. This CDR3 contains 19 residues. The CDR3 DNA sequence: TGTGCCAGCAGCGTTTCGGGGACGACTTTCCGTTCTGGGGCCAACGTCCTGACTTTC. It specifies CASSVSGTTFRSGANVLTF.

Comment on this clone: Other DNA sequences from this sample encode an identical CDR3 as well. The chain joins TRBV29-1 to TRBJ2-1; a weak D match, TRBD1 (7 bases). The CDR3 spans 13 residues. With 7 bases removed from V and 0 bases from J, the gap between germline ends came to 10 bases. Germline V gene lookup returns CDR1 SQVTM and CDR2 ANQGSEA. This CDR3 is CSAGGSSYNEQFF. Here the CDR3 DNA reads TGCAGCGCAGGGGGGAGCTCCTACAATGAGCAGTTCTTC.

V and J are TRBV2 and TRBJ1-2, with TRBD1 matching over 10 bases. Trimming at V came to 9 bases and at J to 4 bases, leaving 8 bases not matched to a gene. Germline-derived CDR1 and CDR2 are SNHLY and FYNNEI. The CDR3 covers 14 residues. CDR3 in amino acids: CARPRDRGVYGYTF. The CDR3 DNA reads as TGTGCCAGGCCCCGGGACAGGGGAGTCTATGGCTACACCTTC.

Many counts were recorded for this clone. This chain joins TRBV30 and TRBJ2-3; 7 bases match TRBD2. Germline V gives CDR1 GTSNPN, CDR2 SVGIG (reference sequence). The CDR3 contains 14 residues. V lost 0 bases to trimming and J lost 7 bases; unmatched junction nucleotides: 7. The CDR3 loop is CAWSVQAGLNTQYF. CDR3 nucleotides: TGTGCCTGGAGTGTACAAGCGGGGTTGAATACGCAGTATTTT. The full variable domain, with the rest looked up from reference TRBV30 and TRBJ2-3, is SQTIHQWPATLVQPVGSPLSLECTVEGTSNPNLYWYRQAAGRGLQLLFYSVGIGQISSEVPQNLSASRPQDRQFILSSKKLLLSDSGFYLCAWSVQAGLNTQYFGPGTRLTVL.

The CDR3 DNA reads as TGCGCCAGCAGCCAAGGACAGGGGGCATCACCCCTCCACTTT. As protein: CASSQGQGASPLHF. The chain links TRBV4-3 to TRBJ1-6, with 10 bases matching TRBD1. This CDR3 has 14 residues. In germline, CDR1 is LGHNA, CDR2 YSLEER. J gave up 10 bases and V 1 base, and 1 base lay outside the gene matches.

In DNA, the CDR3 is TGCGCCAGCAGCTTGGAGGTGGGGGGAAGAACTGAAGCTTTCTTT. Translated: CASSLEVGGRTEAFF. The V and J genes are TRBV5-1 and TRBJ1-1, with a possible D match to TRBD1 (5 bases). The CDR3 loop spans 15 amino acids. The ends were cut back, 0 bases at V and 5 bases at J, with 14 bases in the middle. Germline assignment: CDR1 SGHRS and CDR2 YFSETQ.

The chain recombines TRBV9 with TRBJ2-1; D is ambiguous. V dropped 0 bases and J dropped 2 bases, with 12 bases sitting between them. Germline CDR1 SGDLS, CDR2 YYNGEE. This CDR3 has 16 residues. DNA for the CDR3: TGTGCCAGCAGCGTAGGGGCGGAACTCACCTACAATGAGCAGTTCTTC. It encodes CASSVGAELTYNEQFF.

The gene calls are TRBV5-4 and TRBJ2-3, with a tentative D call TRBD2 (6 bases). V lost 1 base to trimming and J lost 3 bases, with 9 bases between them. Germline V gene lookup returns CDR1 SGHNT and CDR2 YYREEE (reference sequence). The CDR3 totals 14 residues. DNA of the CDR3: TGTGCCAGCAGCTTGTACGGGAGAACAGATACGCAGTATTTT. This gives the protein CASSLYGRTDTQYF. Based on the CDR3 plus reference TRBV5-4 and TRBJ2-3, the full variable domain is ETGVTQSPTHLIKTRGQQVTLRCSSQSGHNTVSWYQQALGQGPQFIFQYYREEENGRGNFPPRFSGLQFPNYSSELNVNALELDDSALYLCASSLYGRTDTQYFGPGTRLTVL.

The gene calls are TRBV18 and TRBJ1-5; D is possibly TRBD1 (6 bases). The CDR3 loop spans 13 amino acids. The germline V gene has CDR1 KGHSH and CDR2 LQKENI. Trimming stripped 4 bases from V and 8 bases from J, with 12 bases between. The CDR3 is CASSRTGSEPQHF. CDR3 nucleotides: TGTGCCAGCTCACGTACAGGGTCAGAGCCCCAGCATTTT.

This rearrangement joins TRBV5-1 to TRBJ1-2, with a tentative D call TRBD1 (6 bases). Germline CDR1 is SGHRS and CDR2 is YFSETQ. The CDR3 is 14 residues long. The V and J ends lost 0 bases and 8 bases respectively, with 14 bases between them. CDR3 region: CASSLAPGATGYTF. The CDR3 DNA reads as TGCGCCAGCAGCTTGGCTCCGGGGGCGACAGGCTACACCTTC.

CDR3 sequence (DNA): TGTGCCAGCAGCTCCATCGGACGGCCCGAGTACTTC. Translating gives CASSSIGRPEYF. The chain carries TRBV7-8 and TRBJ2-5, with D hard to call. Germline CDR1 is SGHVS and CDR2 is FQNEAQ. V lost 4 bases, J lost 12 bases, and 15 bases lay in between. This CDR3 has 12 residues.

The V gene is TRBV9, the J gene TRBJ1-1, with 8 bases lining up with TRBD1. V gave up 7 bases and J gave up 5 bases; unmatched junction bases: 10. Per the germline V gene, CDR1 is SGDLS and CDR2 is YYNGEE. The CDR3 length is 14 residues. The CDR3 is CASCATGAGTEAFF. The DNA for the CDR3 is TGTGCCAGCTGTGCGACAGGGGCAGGGACTGAAGCTTTCTTT.

The genes are TRBV5-1 and TRBJ2-6; the D is unclear. Germline V gene data show CDR1 as SGHRS and CDR2 as YFSETQ. The CDR3 totals 16 residues. Trimming pared 4 bases from V and 0 bases from J, leaving 11 bases between. The CDR3 DNA sequence: TGCGCCAGCAGCGAGCGATGGGACTCTGGGGCCAACGTCCTGACTTTC. Amino acid sequence: CASSERWDSGANVLTF.

This sequence joins TRBV7-9 and TRBJ2-3; TRBD2 matches at 12 bases. The germline V gene encodes CDR1 SEHNR and CDR2 FQNEAQ (reference sequence). The CDR3 has 19 residues. Trimming at V came to 2 bases and at J to 2 bases, leaving 11 bases not matched to a gene. Written as DNA, the CDR3 is TGTGCCAGCAGCTTACGTTTGGCCCTAGCGGGGGGGCCCACAGATACGCAGTATTTT. It encodes CASSLRLALAGGPTDTQYF.

A single count supports this clone. This sequence joins TRBV7-2 and TRBJ1-2; D is ambiguous. This CDR3 contains 14 residues. Deletions cut 1 base from V and 2 bases from J, with 8 bases between. Germline CDR1 is SGHTA and CDR2 is FQGNSA. CDR3 loop: CASSLDDKNYGYTF. DNA of the CDR3: TGTGCCAGCAGCTTAGATGACAAAAACTATGGCTACACCTTC. Full variable domain (outside the CDR3, taken from reference TRBV7-2 and TRBJ1-2): GAGVSQSPSNKVTEKGKDVELRCDPISGHTALYWYRQSLGQGLEFLIYFQGNSAPDKSGLPSDRFSAERTGGSVSTLTIQRTQQEDSAVYLCASSLDDKNYGYTFGSGTRLTVV.

The V call is TRBV19, the J call TRBJ2-7; 10 nucleotides line up with TRBD2. CDR1 is LNHDA and CDR2 is SQIVND in the germline V gene (reference sequence). The CDR3 is made up of 15 amino acids. V lost 5 bases and J lost 5; bases outside the gene matches: 9. DNA for the CDR3: TGTGCCAGTAGTCCCGCGAGCGGGAGGGTAAACGAGCAGTACTTC. This translates into CASSPASGRVNEQYF. Full variable domain (missing parts from reference TRBV19 and TRBJ2-7): DGGITQSPKYLFRKEGQNVTLSCEQNLNHDAMYWYRQDPGQGLRLIYYSQIVNDFQKGDIAEGYSVSREKKESFPLTVTSAQKNPTAFYLCASSPASGRVNEQYFGPGTRLTVT.

The CDR3 sequence: CASSLPAPGQPQHF. The CDR3 nucleotides are TGTGCCAGCAGCTTACCCGCCCCGGGGCAGCCCCAGCATTTT. This chain links TRBV5-5 with TRBJ1-5; D not resolved. Per the germline V gene, CDR1 is SGHKS and CDR2 is YYEKEE (reference sequence). V gave up 2 bases and J gave up 7 bases, with 13 bases separating them. The length of the CDR3 is 14 residues.

The chain recombines TRBV4-1 with TRBJ2-7; 10 bases map to TRBD1. Germline V lookup: CDR1 MGHRA, CDR2 YSYEKL. The trim removed 0 bases at V and 5 bases at J, leaving 7 bases unmatched. The CDR3 runs to 16 residues. The CDR3, as DNA: TGCGCCAGCAGCCAAGATAGGACAGGGGGTTGGAACGAGCAGTACTTC. This codes for CASSQDRTGGWNEQYF.

The chain recombines TRBV2 with TRBJ1-2; 11 bases match TRBD1. The germline V gene has CDR1 SNHLY and CDR2 FYNNEI. The CDR3 runs 15 residues. V lost 5 bases to trimming and J lost 6 bases; unmatched junction nucleotides: 8. The CDR3: CASSLLGQGANGYTF. For the CDR3, the DNA is TGTGCCAGCAGTTTATTAGGACAGGGGGCAAATGGCTACACCTTC. The full variable domain, completed using reference TRBV2 and TRBJ1-2, is EPEVTQTPSHQVTQMGQEVILRCVPISNHLYFYWYRQILGQKVEFLVSFYNNEISEKSEIFDDQFSVERPDGSNFTLKIRSTKLEDSAMYFCASSLLGQGANGYTFGSGTRLTVV.